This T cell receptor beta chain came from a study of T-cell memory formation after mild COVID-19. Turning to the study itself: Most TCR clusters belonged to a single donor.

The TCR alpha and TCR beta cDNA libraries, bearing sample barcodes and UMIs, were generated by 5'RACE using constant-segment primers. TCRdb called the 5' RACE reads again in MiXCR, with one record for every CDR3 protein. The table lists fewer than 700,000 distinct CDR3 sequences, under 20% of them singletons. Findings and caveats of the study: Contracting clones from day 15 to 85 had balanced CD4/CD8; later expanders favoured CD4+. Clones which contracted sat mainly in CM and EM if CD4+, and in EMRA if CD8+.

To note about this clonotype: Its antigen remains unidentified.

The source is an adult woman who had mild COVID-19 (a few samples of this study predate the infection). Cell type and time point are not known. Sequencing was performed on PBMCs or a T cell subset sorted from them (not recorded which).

The CDR3 here is CASSLASDLTYEQYF. CDR3 DNA sequence: TGTGCCAGCAGCTTAGCTTCGGACCTGACCTACGAGCAGTACTTC. This chain uses TRBV7-6 with TRBJ2-7, with D unresolved. There are 15 residues in the CDR3. Germline V CDR1 and CDR2: SGHVS, FNYEAQ. The V end lost 0 bases, the J end lost 2 bases, and 11 bases lay between the germline ends.